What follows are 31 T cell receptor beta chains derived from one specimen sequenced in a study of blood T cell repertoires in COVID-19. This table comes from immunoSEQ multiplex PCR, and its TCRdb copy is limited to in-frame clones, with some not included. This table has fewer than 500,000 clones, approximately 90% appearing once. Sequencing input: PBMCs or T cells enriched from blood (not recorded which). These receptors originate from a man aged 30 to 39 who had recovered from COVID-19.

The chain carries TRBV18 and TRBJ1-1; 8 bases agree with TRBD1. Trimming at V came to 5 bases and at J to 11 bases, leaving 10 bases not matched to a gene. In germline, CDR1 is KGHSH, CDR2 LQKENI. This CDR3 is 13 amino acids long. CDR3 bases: TGTGCCAGCTCATCAGGACAGGGCTTAGGTGCTTTCTTT. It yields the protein CASSSGQGLGAFF.

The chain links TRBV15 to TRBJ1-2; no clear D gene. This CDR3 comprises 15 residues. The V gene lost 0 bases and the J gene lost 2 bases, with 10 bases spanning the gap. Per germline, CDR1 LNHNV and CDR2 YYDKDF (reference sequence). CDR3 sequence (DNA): TGTGCCACCAGCAGAGATGCATCAGGAAACTATGGCTACACCTTC. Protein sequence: CATSRDASGNYGYTF.

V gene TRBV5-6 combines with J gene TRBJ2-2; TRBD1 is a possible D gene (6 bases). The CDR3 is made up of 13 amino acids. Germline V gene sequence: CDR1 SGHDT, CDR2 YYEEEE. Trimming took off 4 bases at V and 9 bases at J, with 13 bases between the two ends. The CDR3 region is CASSSGQPRELFF. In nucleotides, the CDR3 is TGTGCCAGCAGCAGCGGACAGCCCCGGGAGCTGTTTTTT.

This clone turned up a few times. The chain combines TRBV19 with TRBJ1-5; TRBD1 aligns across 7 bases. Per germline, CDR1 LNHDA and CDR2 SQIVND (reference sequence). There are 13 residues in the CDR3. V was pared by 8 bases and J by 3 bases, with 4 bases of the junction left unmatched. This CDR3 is CASGQAINQPQHF. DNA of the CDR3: TGTGCCAGTGGACAGGCGATCAATCAGCCCCAGCATTTT.

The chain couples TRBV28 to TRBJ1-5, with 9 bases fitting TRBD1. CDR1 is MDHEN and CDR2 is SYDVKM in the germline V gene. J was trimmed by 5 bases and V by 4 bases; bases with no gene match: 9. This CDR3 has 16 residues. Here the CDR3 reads CASSSSPGQGYQPQHF. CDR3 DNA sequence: TGTGCCAGCAGTTCATCCCCGGGACAGGGATATCAGCCCCAGCATTTT.

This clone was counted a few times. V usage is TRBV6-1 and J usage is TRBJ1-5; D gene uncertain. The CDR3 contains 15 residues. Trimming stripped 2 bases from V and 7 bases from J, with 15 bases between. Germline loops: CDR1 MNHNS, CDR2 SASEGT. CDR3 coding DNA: TGTGCCAGCAGTGAAAAACCGGACGGAGGACAGCCCCAGCATTTT. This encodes CASSEKPDGGQPQHF.

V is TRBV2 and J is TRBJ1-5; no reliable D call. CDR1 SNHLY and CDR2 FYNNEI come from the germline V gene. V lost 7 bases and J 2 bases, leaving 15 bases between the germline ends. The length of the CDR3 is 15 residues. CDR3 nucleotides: TGTGCCAGCAAAGGTGAGGGCTGGGGCAATCAGCCCCAGCATTTT. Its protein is CASKGEGWGNQPQHF.

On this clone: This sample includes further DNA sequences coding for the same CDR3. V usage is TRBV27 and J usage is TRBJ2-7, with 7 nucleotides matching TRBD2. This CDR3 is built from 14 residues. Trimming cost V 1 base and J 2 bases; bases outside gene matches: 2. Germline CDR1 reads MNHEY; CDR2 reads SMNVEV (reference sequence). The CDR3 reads CASSLLGGTYEQYF. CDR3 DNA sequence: TGTGCCAGCAGTTTATTGGGAGGGACCTACGAGCAGTACTTC.

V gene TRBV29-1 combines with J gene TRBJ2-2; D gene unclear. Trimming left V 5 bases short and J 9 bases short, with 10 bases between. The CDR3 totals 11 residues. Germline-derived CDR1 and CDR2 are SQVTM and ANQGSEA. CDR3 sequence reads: CSVRESRELFF. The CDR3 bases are TGCAGCGTTCGAGAGAGCCGGGAGCTGTTTTTT.

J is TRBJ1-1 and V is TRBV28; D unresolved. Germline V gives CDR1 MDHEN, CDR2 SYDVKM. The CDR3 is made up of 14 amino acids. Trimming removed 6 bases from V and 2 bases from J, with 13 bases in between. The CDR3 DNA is TGTGCCAGCAGCCGAACCCTCTACAACACTGAAGCTTTCTTT. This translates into CASSRTLYNTEAFF.

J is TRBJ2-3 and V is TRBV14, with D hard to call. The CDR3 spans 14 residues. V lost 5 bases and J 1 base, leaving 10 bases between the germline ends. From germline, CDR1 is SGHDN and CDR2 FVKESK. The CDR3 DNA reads TGTGCCAGCAGCTTACTCCCCGGCACAGATACGCAGTATTTT. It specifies CASSLLPGTDTQYF.

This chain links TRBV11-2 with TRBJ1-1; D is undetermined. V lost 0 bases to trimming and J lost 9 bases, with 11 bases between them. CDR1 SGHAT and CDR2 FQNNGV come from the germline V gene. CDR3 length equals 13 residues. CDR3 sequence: CASSLDRAAKAFF. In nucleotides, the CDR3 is TGTGCCAGCAGCTTAGATCGCGCAGCGAAAGCTTTCTTT.

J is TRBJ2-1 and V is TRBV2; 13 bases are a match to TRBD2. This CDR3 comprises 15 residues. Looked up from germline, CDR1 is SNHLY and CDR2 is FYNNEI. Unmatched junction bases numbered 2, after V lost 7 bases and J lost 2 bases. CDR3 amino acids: CASKGTSGTYNEQFF. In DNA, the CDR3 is TGTGCCAGCAAAGGGACTAGCGGGACCTACAATGAGCAGTTCTTC.

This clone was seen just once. The CDR3 coding sequence is TGTGCCAGCAGCCCAACTTTAGCGGTTGGACAAGAGACCCAGTACTTC. It codes for CASSPTLAVGQETQYF. The chain uses TRBV7-9 and TRBJ2-5, with D tentatively TRBD2 (6 bases). Trimming pared 5 bases from V and 2 bases from J, leaving 18 bases between. This CDR3 is built from 16 residues. Looked up from germline, CDR1 is SEHNR and CDR2 is FQNEAQ (reference sequence).

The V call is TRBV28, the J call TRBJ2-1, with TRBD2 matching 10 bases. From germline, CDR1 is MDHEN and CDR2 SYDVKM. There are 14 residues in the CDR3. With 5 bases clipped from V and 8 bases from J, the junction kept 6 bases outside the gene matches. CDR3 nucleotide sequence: TGTGCCAGCAGTACTAGCGGGACTATCCATGAGCAGTTCTTC. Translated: CASSTSGTIHEQFF.

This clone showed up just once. CDR3 in DNA: TGTGCCAGCGAGGGACAGGGCGACGTGAAACTGTTTTTT. It encodes CASEGQGDVKLFF. The chain links TRBV19 to TRBJ1-4; 9 bases line up with TRBD1. J gave up 11 bases and V 9 bases, and 10 bases lay outside the gene matches. Germline V lookup: CDR1 LNHDA, CDR2 SQIVND (reference sequence). This CDR3 has 13 amino acids. The full variable domain, with the rest looked up from reference TRBV19 and TRBJ1-4, is DGGITQSPKYLFRKEGQNVTLSCEQNLNHDAMYWYRQDPGQGLRLIYYSQIVNDFQKGDIAEGYSVSREKKESFPLTVTSAQKNPTAFYLCASEGQGDVKLFFGSGTQLSVL.

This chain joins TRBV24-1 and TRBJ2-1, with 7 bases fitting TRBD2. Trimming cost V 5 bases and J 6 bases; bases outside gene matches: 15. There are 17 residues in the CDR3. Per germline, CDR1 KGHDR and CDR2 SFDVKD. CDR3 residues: CATSVPTRAGERNEQFF. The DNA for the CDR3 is TGTGCCACCAGTGTACCCACACGGGCGGGAGAACGCAATGAGCAGTTCTTC.

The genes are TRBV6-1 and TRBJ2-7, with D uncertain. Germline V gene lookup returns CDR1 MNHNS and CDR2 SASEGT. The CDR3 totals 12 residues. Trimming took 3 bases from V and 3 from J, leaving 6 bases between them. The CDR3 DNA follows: TGTGCCAGCAGTGACAGGATCTACGAGCAGTACTTC. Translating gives CASSDRIYEQYF.

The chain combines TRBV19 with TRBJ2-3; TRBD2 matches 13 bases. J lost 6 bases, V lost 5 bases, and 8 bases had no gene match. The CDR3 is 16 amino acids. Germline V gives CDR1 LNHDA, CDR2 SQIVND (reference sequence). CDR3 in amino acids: CASSDLGLAGVDTQYF. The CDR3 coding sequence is TGTGCCAGTAGTGACCTCGGACTAGCGGGAGTGGATACGCAGTATTTT.

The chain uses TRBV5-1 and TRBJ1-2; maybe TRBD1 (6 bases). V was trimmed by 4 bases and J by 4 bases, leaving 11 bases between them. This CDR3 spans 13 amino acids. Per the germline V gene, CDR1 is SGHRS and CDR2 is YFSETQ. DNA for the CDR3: TGCGCCAGCAGCGCGGACAGCTTCTATGGCTACACCTTC. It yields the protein CASSADSFYGYTF.

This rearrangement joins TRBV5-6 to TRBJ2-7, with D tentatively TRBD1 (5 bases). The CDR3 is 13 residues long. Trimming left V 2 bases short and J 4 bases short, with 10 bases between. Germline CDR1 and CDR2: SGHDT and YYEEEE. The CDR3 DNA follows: TGTGCCAGCAGCTTACAGGAGTCTTACGAGCAGTACTTC. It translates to CASSLQESYEQYF.

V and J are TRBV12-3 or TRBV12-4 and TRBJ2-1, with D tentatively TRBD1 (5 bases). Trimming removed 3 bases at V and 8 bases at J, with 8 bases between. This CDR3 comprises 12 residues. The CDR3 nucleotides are TGTGCCAGCAGTTTCAGGGTATATGAGCAGTTCTTC. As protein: CASSFRVYEQFF.

The CDR3 bases are TGTGCCTGGAGTGTCGGGGCCAAAAACATTCAGTACTTC. It specifies CAWSVGAKNIQYF. The chain links TRBV30 to TRBJ2-4; D uncertain. Trimming pared 0 bases from V and 1 base from J, leaving 4 bases between. The germline CDR1 and CDR2 sequences are GTSNPN and SVGIG (reference sequence). This CDR3 is 13 amino acids long.

The CDR3 spells CASSQKDRVGHNEQFF. Written as DNA, the CDR3 is TGCGCCAGCAGCCAGAAGGACAGGGTGGGTCACAATGAGCAGTTCTTC. This sequence joins TRBV4-1 and TRBJ2-1; 8 nucleotides match TRBD1. CDR1 is MGHRA, CDR2 YSYEKL, per germline. Losses at the gene ends were 3 bases for V and 5 bases for J; bases not matched to a gene: 9. The CDR3 consists of 16 residues.

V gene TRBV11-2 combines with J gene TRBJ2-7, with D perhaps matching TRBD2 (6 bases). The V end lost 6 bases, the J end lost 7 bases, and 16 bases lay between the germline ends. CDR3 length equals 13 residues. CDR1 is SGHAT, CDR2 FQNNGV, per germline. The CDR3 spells CASRDSGSGEQYF. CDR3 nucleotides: TGTGCCAGCAGGGATAGCGGCTCGGGAGAGCAGTACTTC.

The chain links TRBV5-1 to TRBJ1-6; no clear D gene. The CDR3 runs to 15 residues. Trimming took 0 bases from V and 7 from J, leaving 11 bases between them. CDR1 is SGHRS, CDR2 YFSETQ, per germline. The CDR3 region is CASSLVLAGNSPLHF. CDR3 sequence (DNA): TGCGCCAGCAGCTTGGTTTTAGCCGGGAATTCACCCCTCCACTTT.

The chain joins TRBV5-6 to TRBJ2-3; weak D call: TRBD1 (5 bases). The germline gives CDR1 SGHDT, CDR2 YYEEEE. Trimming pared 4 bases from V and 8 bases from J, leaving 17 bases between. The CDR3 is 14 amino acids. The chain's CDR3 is CASSTDTQGGTQYF. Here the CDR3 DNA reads TGTGCCAGCAGCACGGACACCCAGGGTGGTACGCAGTATTTT.

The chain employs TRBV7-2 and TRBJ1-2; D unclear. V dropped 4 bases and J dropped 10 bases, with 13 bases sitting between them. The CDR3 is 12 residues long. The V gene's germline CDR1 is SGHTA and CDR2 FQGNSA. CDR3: CASSYLSRSYTF. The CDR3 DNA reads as TGTGCCAGCAGCTACCTTTCCAGGTCCTACACCTTC.

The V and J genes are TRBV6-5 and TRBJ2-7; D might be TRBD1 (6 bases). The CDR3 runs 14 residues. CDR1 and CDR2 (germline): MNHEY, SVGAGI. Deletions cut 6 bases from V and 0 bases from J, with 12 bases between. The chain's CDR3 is CASRNQGNSYEQYF. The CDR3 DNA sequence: TGTGCCAGCAGAAATCAGGGGAACTCCTACGAGCAGTACTTC.

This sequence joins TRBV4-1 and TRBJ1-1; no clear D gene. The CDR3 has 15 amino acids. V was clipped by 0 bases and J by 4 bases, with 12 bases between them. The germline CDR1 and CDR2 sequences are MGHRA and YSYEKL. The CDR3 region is CASSQDTGWFTEAFF. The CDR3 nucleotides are TGCGCCAGCAGCCAAGATACGGGGTGGTTCACTGAAGCTTTCTTT.

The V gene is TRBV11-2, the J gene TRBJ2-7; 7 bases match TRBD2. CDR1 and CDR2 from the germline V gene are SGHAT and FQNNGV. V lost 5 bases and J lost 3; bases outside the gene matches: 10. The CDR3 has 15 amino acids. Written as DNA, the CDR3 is TGTGCCAGCAGCCGGGGCGGGGGAAGAGACTACGAGCAGTACTTC. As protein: CASSRGGGRDYEQYF.